One sample yielded the 24 T cell receptor beta chains listed below, sequenced in a study of neurological immune-mediated disorders. TCRdb re-called the 5' RACE reads with MiXCR, one entry per CDR3 protein. Among under 70,000 distinct CDR3 sequences, under 4.5% were seen once, and the ten largest hold around 3.1%. Sample: PBMCs. These receptors were obtained from a woman in her thirties with multiple sclerosis.

This clonotype occurred many times. The chain joins TRBV29-1 to TRBJ2-3; TRBD1 matches at 7 bases. J lost 3 bases, V lost 6 bases, and 9 bases had no gene match. This CDR3 has 14 amino acids. CDR1 SQVTM and CDR2 ANQGSEA come from the germline V gene. The CDR3 coding sequence is TGCAGCGTGGCTACAGGGGTAGCGACAGATACGCAGTATTTT. Protein product: CSVATGVATDTQYF.

This clonotype was detected many times. The chain links TRBV5-6 to TRBJ2-1, with TRBD2 identical over 7 bases. V shed 2 bases, J shed 3 bases, and the junction held 5 bases outside the gene matches. Germline V gene sequence: CDR1 SGHDT, CDR2 YYEEEE. There are 15 residues in the CDR3. The CDR3 region has the DNA TGTGCCAGCAGCTTAGGCGGGAGCATCTACAATGAGCAGTTCTTC. Amino acids: CASSLGGSIYNEQFF.

This clonotype occurred a few times. The chain uses TRBV5-1 and TRBJ2-1, with D unclear. The V gene lost 0 bases and the J gene lost 8 bases, with 15 bases spanning the gap. The CDR3 loop spans 15 amino acids. From germline, CDR1 is SGHRS and CDR2 YFSETQ. CDR3 sequence (DNA): TGCGCCAGCAGCTTGGGTAGCAGAAAGGGTGATGAGCAGTTCTTC. Residues: CASSLGSRKGDEQFF. Combining the CDR3 with reference TRBV5-1 and TRBJ2-1 gives the whole variable domain KAGVTQTPRYLIKTRGQQVTLSCSPISGHRSVSWYQQTPGQGLQFLFEYFSETQRNKGNFPGRFSGRQFSNSRSEMNVSTLELGDSALYLCASSLGSRKGDEQFFGPGTRLTVL.

The table lists this clonotype with many counts. The genes are TRBV11-2 and TRBJ1-5, with 8 bases fitting TRBD1. In germline, CDR1 is SGHAT, CDR2 FQNNGV. This CDR3 comprises 14 residues. The V segment lost 5 bases and the J segment 7 bases; nucleotides outside the gene matches: 7. CDR3 protein: CASSETTGVQPQHF. In DNA, the CDR3 is TGTGCCAGCAGCGAGACGACAGGGGTCCAGCCCCAGCATTTT. Variable domain in full (rest from reference TRBV11-2 and TRBJ1-5): EAGVAQSPRYKIIEKRQSVAFWCNPISGHATLYWYQQILGQGPKLLIQFQNNGVVDDSQLPKDRFSAERLKGVDSTLKIQPAKLEDSAVYLCASSETTGVQPQHFGDGTRLSIL.

In this sample, this clonotype turned up many times. The V call is TRBV4-1, the J call TRBJ1-2, with 9 bases lining up with TRBD1. The V segment lost 4 bases and the J segment 2 bases; nucleotides outside the gene matches: 2. Per the germline V gene, CDR1 is MGHRA and CDR2 is YSYEKL. The CDR3 extends over 14 amino acids. The CDR3 here is CASSRDRVNYGYTF. As DNA, the CDR3 is TGCGCCAGCAGCCGGGACAGGGTGAACTATGGCTACACCTTC.

This clonotype was recorded many times. The chain uses TRBV20-1 and TRBJ2-1, with TRBD2 matching 11 bases. V trimming: 1 base; J trimming: 6 bases; junction bases outside the gene matches: 14. From germline, CDR1 is DFQATT and CDR2 SNEGSKA (reference sequence). This CDR3 spans 18 amino acids. CDR3 region: CSARVQRALAGGGNEQFF. The DNA of the CDR3 is TGCAGTGCTAGAGTTCAAAGAGCTCTAGCGGGGGGTGGCAATGAGCAGTTCTTC.

This clonotype was seen at least ten times. The chain links TRBV20-1 to TRBJ2-5; D is uncertain. Trimming took 5 bases from V and 5 from J, leaving 18 bases between them. The CDR3 runs to 14 residues. Germline assignment: CDR1 DFQATT and CDR2 SNEGSKA (reference sequence). This CDR3 is CSAGHPDPAETQYF. CDR3 nucleotides: TGCAGTGCTGGCCACCCGGACCCTGCGGAGACCCAGTACTTC.

This clonotype was detected only a few times. CDR3 in amino acids: CSVIRDRGTDTQYF. Written as DNA, the CDR3 is TGCAGCGTCATCCGGGACAGGGGCACAGATACGCAGTATTTT. The V and J genes are TRBV29-1 and TRBJ2-3, with 9 positions matching TRBD1. The ends lost 6 bases at V and 1 base at J; junction bases unmatched: 5. The CDR3 has 14 amino acids. The germline V gene encodes CDR1 SQVTM and CDR2 ANQGSEA.

This clonotype was recorded at least ten times. This sequence joins TRBV7-6 and TRBJ2-7, with D unclear. The germline V gene has CDR1 SGHVS and CDR2 FNYEAQ. Trimming took off 0 bases at V and 0 bases at J, with 3 bases between the two ends. CDR3 length: 13 amino acids. The CDR3 spells CASSLASSYEQYF. In DNA, the CDR3 is TGTGCCAGCAGCTTAGCTTCCTCCTACGAGCAGTACTTC. Together with reference TRBV7-6 and TRBJ2-7, the CDR3 gives the full variable domain: GAGVSQSPRYKVTKRGQDVALRCDPISGHVSLYWYRQALGQGPEFLTYFNYEAQQDKSGLPNDRFSAERPEGSISTLTIQRTEQRDSAMYRCASSLASSYEQYFGPGTRLTVT.

This clonotype was seen many times. The J gene is TRBJ1-1, the V gene TRBV5-1; tentatively, D is TRBD1 (6 bases). CDR1 and CDR2 (germline): SGHRS, YFSETQ. V lost 4 bases, J lost 8 bases, and 15 bases lay in between. The CDR3 contains 13 residues. The CDR3 DNA reads as TGCGCCAGCAGCCCGGACGACAGGATGGAAGCTTTCTTT. This sequence encodes CASSPDDRMEAFF.

The chain combines TRBV30 with TRBJ1-5; D might be TRBD1 (6 bases). V was cut by 0 bases and J by 11 bases, with 17 bases left in between. Germline V CDR1 and CDR2: GTSNPN, SVGIG (reference sequence). The CDR3 sequence is 14 residues long. The CDR3 spells CAWSVNRDRVTQHF. The DNA of the CDR3 is TGTGCCTGGAGTGTTAACAGGGACCGCGTAACCCAGCATTTT.

Note on this clonotype: A much larger clone lies a single base off, so this may be a read error. The chain recombines TRBV12-3 or TRBV12-4 with TRBJ1-4; 8 bases match TRBD1. The CDR3 runs to 14 residues. The CDR3 loop is CASSPGGQNDKLFF. The CDR3 DNA reads as TGTGCCAGCAGCCCAGGGGGCCAAAATGACAAACTGTTTTTT.

The V call is TRBV15, the J call TRBJ2-1; 8 bases fit TRBD2. The junction had 5 bases not matched to a gene; V was cut back by 2 bases and J by 5 bases. Looked up from germline, CDR1 is LNHNV and CDR2 is YYDKDF (reference sequence). This CDR3 contains 15 residues. CDR3 bases: TGTGCCACCAGCAGATTGAGCGGGAGTCACAATGAGCAGTTCTTC. Amino acid sequence: CATSRLSGSHNEQFF.

This chain joins TRBV29-1 and TRBJ1-4, with D uncertain. Trimming left V 4 bases short and J 4 bases short, with 7 bases between. The germline gives CDR1 SQVTM, CDR2 ANQGSEA. The CDR3 totals 12 residues. CDR3 sequence reads: CSVVQDNEKLFF. In DNA form, the CDR3 reads TGCAGCGTTGTCCAGGATAATGAAAAACTGTTTTTT.

This clonotype was seen many times. The V gene is TRBV5-1, the J gene TRBJ1-1; D remains ambiguous. Germline loops: CDR1 SGHRS, CDR2 YFSETQ. CDR3 length: 14 amino acids. Trimming removed 3 bases from V and 1 base from J, with 10 bases in between. The CDR3 region has the DNA TGCGCCAGCAGCTCCCTTCCGGGGAACACTGAAGCTTTCTTT. Translating gives CASSSLPGNTEAFF.

This chain joins TRBV27 and TRBJ2-2; 8 positions agree with TRBD1. Germline CDR1 is MNHEY and CDR2 is SMNVEV (reference sequence). The length of the CDR3 is 14 residues. Trimming removed 6 bases from V and 7 bases from J; junction bases left unmatched: 7. CDR3 DNA sequence: TGTGCCAGCAGGCCGGACAGGGTTAACGGGGAGCTGTTTTTT. This translates into CASRPDRVNGELFF.

There are many counts of this clonotype. Sequence at one end of the junction differs from germline and may be a read error. The chain recombines TRBV29-1 with TRBJ1-6, with TRBD1 as a possible D gene (5 bases). In germline, CDR1 is SQVTM, CDR2 ANQGSEA. This CDR3 is built from 13 residues. The CDR3 sequence: CSVMGESNSPLNF. The CDR3 DNA follows: TGCAGCGTCATGGGGGAGAGTAATTCACCCCTCAACTTT.

This clonotype has only a few counts. This sequence joins TRBV12-5 and TRBJ1-1; D is uncertain. V lost 7 bases to trimming and J lost 2 bases, with 5 bases between them. This CDR3 region has 11 residues. Germline CDR1 and CDR2: LGHNT and FRNRAP. CDR3 nucleotides: TGTGCTAGTGATACAAACACTGAAGCTTTCTTT. This codes for CASDTNTEAFF. Combining the CDR3 with reference TRBV12-5 and TRBJ1-1 gives the whole variable domain DARVTQTPRHKVTEMGQEVTMRCQPILGHNTVFWYRQTMMQGLELLAYFRNRAPLDDSGMPKDRFSAEMPDATLATLKIQPSEPRDSAVYFCASDTNTEAFFGQGTRLTVV.

In this sample, this clonotype turned up many times. V is TRBV15 and J is TRBJ2-1, with 12 bases identical to TRBD2. Germline CDR1 is LNHNV and CDR2 is YYDKDF (reference sequence). V dropped 1 base and J dropped 8; count of bases not matched to a gene: 9. The CDR3 has 17 amino acids. The CDR3 nucleotides are TGTGCCACCAGCAGAGGACTAGCGGGAGACGGTGTGGATGAGCAGTTCTTC. It is translated as CATSRGLAGDGVDEQFF.

This clonotype was picked up many times. The chain couples TRBV2 to TRBJ1-1; the match to TRBD1 covers 9 bases. Germline CDR1 is SNHLY and CDR2 is FYNNEI. The CDR3 sequence is 16 residues long. With V trimmed by 4 bases and J by 4 bases, 10 bases remained unmatched. In nucleotides, the CDR3 is TGTGCCAGCAGTGTCCCGGGAGGGACAGGGACCACTGAAGCTTTCTTT. Amino acid sequence: CASSVPGGTGTTEAFF.

V usage is TRBV2 and J usage is TRBJ1-5; TRBD1 might be the D (5 bases). The CDR3 runs to 13 residues. The germline gives CDR1 SNHLY, CDR2 FYNNEI. Between the trimmed V and J ends, which lost 8 bases and 5 bases, there was a span of 13 bases. The CDR3 DNA reads as TGTGCCAGCGGGGGGTCAACCGATCAGCCCCAGCATTTT. This gives the protein CASGGSTDQPQHF.

This sequence joins TRBV2 and TRBJ1-2, with D uncertain. CDR1 and CDR2 from the germline V gene are SNHLY and FYNNEI. V was trimmed by 5 bases and J by 4 bases, leaving 8 bases between them. The CDR3 length is 12 residues. CDR3 bases: TGTGCCAGCAGTAAACTGGGCTATGGCTACACCTTC. Protein product: CASSKLGYGYTF.

This clonotype has a count of ten or more. The V call is TRBV20-1, the J call TRBJ2-5; D is undetermined. CDR1 DFQATT and CDR2 SNEGSKA come from the germline V gene (reference sequence). V was shortened by 6 bases and J by 5 bases, with 13 bases between the two germline ends. The CDR3 contains 12 residues. CDR3 region: CSATNEGETQYF. The CDR3 nucleotides read TGCAGTGCCACGAACGAAGGGGAGACCCAGTACTTC.

This clonotype was picked up many times. The chain is built from TRBV20-1 and TRBJ2-3; D gene uncertain. Germline V CDR1 and CDR2: DFQATT, SNEGSKA (reference sequence). This CDR3 comprises 14 residues. The V end lost 2 bases, the J end lost 4 bases, and 13 bases lay between the germline ends. DNA for the CDR3: TGCAGTGCTAGAAGGCCTTTAGAGGCAGATACGCAGTATTTT. The encoded protein is CSARRPLEADTQYF.